These 19 T cell receptor beta chains originate from one sample sequenced in a study of T cell responses to AZD1222 COVID-19 vaccine. Assay used: immunoSEQ multiplex PCR; TCRdb lists only in-frame clones, some missing. The data hold approximately 110,000 clones, with 85% to 90% observed a single time. Here the sequenced sample was peripheral blood, taken 28 days after the second AZD1222 dose. These receptors originate from an adult who received the AZD1222 COVID-19 vaccine.

This clone was recorded only once. V gene TRBV7-9 combines with J gene TRBJ2-1, with 8 bases identical to TRBD1. V lost 6 bases, J lost 8 bases, and 3 bases stayed unmatched. Germline CDR1 and CDR2: SEHNR and FQNEAQ (reference sequence). CDR3 length: 12 amino acids. The CDR3 spells CASRVTGDEQFF. The CDR3 region has the DNA TGTGCCAGCAGAGTGACAGGGGATGAGCAGTTCTTC.

This sequence joins TRBV7-2 and TRBJ2-5; a weak D match, TRBD2 (5 bases). The ends were cut back, 5 bases at V and 2 bases at J, with 12 bases in the middle. Per germline, CDR1 SGHTA and CDR2 FQGNSA. The CDR3 contains 14 residues. In nucleotides, the CDR3 is TGTGCCAGCAGCGGCCGGGGAAATCAAGAGACCCAGTACTTC. Protein: CASSGRGNQETQYF.

The chain carries TRBV5-4 and TRBJ2-2; 7 positions match TRBD1. CDR1 SGHNT and CDR2 YYREEE come from the germline V gene (reference sequence). The CDR3 runs to 16 residues. V dropped 4 bases and J dropped 1; count of bases not matched to a gene: 7. This CDR3 reads CASSPQGQLNTGELFF. The CDR3, as DNA: TGTGCCAGCAGCCCCCAGGGACAGCTGAACACCGGGGAGCTGTTTTTT.

The chain employs TRBV7-2 and TRBJ1-4; TRBD1 matches at 7 bases. The junction had 12 bases not matched to a gene; V was cut back by 4 bases and J by 7 bases. Germline values: CDR1 SGHTA, CDR2 FQGNSA. This CDR3 has 16 amino acids. The CDR3 DNA reads TGTGCCAGCAGCTCAAGCCCCGACAGGGTCGGTGAAAAACTGTTTTTT. It is translated as CASSSSPDRVGEKLFF.

The rearrangement uses TRBV18 and TRBJ2-5, with 9 bases that match TRBD2. After removal of 5 bases from V and 5 bases from J, the junction contained 9 bases not matched to a gene. The germline CDR1 and CDR2 sequences are KGHSH and LQKENI. The CDR3 totals 15 residues. For the CDR3, the DNA is TGTGCCAGCTCAGCGCCGGGACTAGCCGCGGAGACCCAGTACTTC. Translating it yields CASSAPGLAAETQYF.

This clone has only a few counts. The chain uses TRBV7-8 and TRBJ2-2, with TRBD2 as a possible D gene (6 bases). Trimming removed 4 bases from V and 7 bases from J, with 10 bases in between. The CDR3 runs 13 residues. Germline CDR1 reads SGHVS; CDR2 reads FQNEAQ. The CDR3 DNA sequence: TGTGCCAGCAGCTGGATTAGCGGCGGGGAGCTGTTTTTT. Translation: CASSWISGGELFF.

This chain links TRBV28 with TRBJ1-1; D remains unclear. CDR1 MDHEN and CDR2 SYDVKM come from the germline V gene. Between the trimmed V and J ends, which lost 5 bases and 5 bases, there was a span of 12 bases. CDR3 size: 13 residues. CDR3 region: CASSRSGWTEAFF. The CDR3 coding sequence is TGTGCCAGCAGTCGCAGTGGGTGGACTGAAGCTTTCTTT.

This chain connects TRBV24-1 to TRBJ2-5; D is undetermined. The CDR3 is 13 amino acids. Germline V gene lookup returns CDR1 KGHDR and CDR2 SFDVKD. V was cut by 4 bases and J by 7 bases, with 12 bases left in between. In nucleotides, the CDR3 is TGTGCCACCAGTGACCCTGATTTTGGGACCCAGTACTTC. This codes for CATSDPDFGTQYF.

This chain uses TRBV10-1 with TRBJ2-1, with a possible D match to TRBD1 (6 bases). Germline CDR1 is WNHNN and CDR2 is SYGVQD (reference sequence). Trimming pared 2 bases from V and 6 bases from J, leaving 8 bases between. This CDR3 spans 13 amino acids. CDR3 DNA sequence: TGCGCCAGCAGTGAGCCCAGGGGCAATGAGCAGTTCTTC. Translation gives CASSEPRGNEQFF.

The chain links TRBV21-1 to TRBJ2-7; TRBD1 was called by the table and not checked on the DNA. TRBV21-1 is a documented pseudogene. The CDR3 has 16 residues. Here the CDR3 DNA reads TGTGCCAGCAGCCTTCAAACAGGGCCCAGGTCCTACGAGCAGTACTTC. Encoded protein: CASSLQTGPRSYEQYF.

The chain joins TRBV4-3 to TRBJ2-5; D tentatively fits TRBD1 or TRBD2 (6 bases each). The CDR3 runs to 15 residues. V gave up 1 base and J gave up 5 bases, with 14 bases separating them. CDR1 is LGHNA and CDR2 is YSLEER in the germline V gene. Written as DNA, the CDR3 is TGCGCCAGCAGCCAAGGAAATTTAGGGGGGGAGACCCAGTACTTC. Translated, it gives CASSQGNLGGETQYF.

The chain carries TRBV6-5 and TRBJ2-5, with D perhaps TRBD2 (6 bases). V was trimmed by 5 bases and J by 3 bases, leaving 16 bases between them. This CDR3 is built from 15 residues. Germline V gene sequence: CDR1 MNHEY, CDR2 SVGAGI. The CDR3 region is CASSTEEGRKETQYF. The CDR3 DNA reads as TGTGCCAGCAGTACAGAGGAGGGGAGGAAAGAGACCCAGTACTTC.

The V and J genes are TRBV7-2 and TRBJ2-7; D is unresolved. Germline CDR1 is SGHTA and CDR2 is FQGNSA. The ends were cut back, 5 bases at V and 3 bases at J, with 14 bases in the middle. The CDR3 contains 14 residues. CDR3 loop: CASSPDHRIYEQYF. As DNA, the CDR3 is TGTGCCAGCAGCCCAGACCACCGGATCTACGAGCAGTACTTC.

The chain links TRBV5-1 to TRBJ2-7; TRBD1 matches 12 bases. The germline gives CDR1 SGHRS, CDR2 YFSETQ. Trimming removed 7 bases from V and 5 bases from J; junction bases left unmatched: 7. This CDR3 comprises 14 residues. The CDR3 nucleotides are TGCGCCAGCGTCCCCGGGACAGGGGGCAACGAGCAGTACTTC. Encoded protein: CASVPGTGGNEQYF.

This clone appeared a single time. V usage is TRBV7-2 and J usage is TRBJ1-3; tentatively, D is TRBD1 (6 bases). CDR1 is SGHTA and CDR2 is FQGNSA in the germline V gene. The CDR3 length is 15 residues. Trimming removed 6 bases at V and 2 bases at J, with 14 bases between. The CDR3 DNA is TGTGCCAGCAGAAAGACGGCAGGGGCTGGAAACACCATATATTTT. It is translated as CASRKTAGAGNTIYF.

The chain combines TRBV7-9 with TRBJ1-1; no firm D call. V lost 5 bases and J lost 1, with 14 bases in between. CDR1 is SEHNR and CDR2 is FQNEAQ in the germline V gene (reference sequence). The CDR3 has 15 residues. CDR3 region: CASSLPLWQNTEAFF. As DNA, the CDR3 is TGTGCCAGCAGCCTCCCCCTGTGGCAGAACACTGAAGCTTTCTTT.

The chain recombines TRBV4-1 with TRBJ2-6, with 9 bases that match TRBD2. The CDR3 is 19 residues long. The V gene end was trimmed by 3 bases and the J gene end by 0 bases; junction bases not matched to a gene: 9. Germline V lookup: CDR1 MGHRA, CDR2 YSYEKL. The CDR3 coding sequence is TGCGCCAGCAGCCATACGGGACTAGCCGATCTCTCTGGGGCCAACGTCCTGACTTTC. Its translation: CASSHTGLADLSGANVLTF.

This chain uses TRBV6-1 with TRBJ1-1; D uncertain. Trimming stripped 2 bases from V and 1 base from J, with 11 bases between. CDR3 length: 15 residues. CDR1 is MNHNS and CDR2 is SASEGT in the germline V gene. In DNA form, the CDR3 reads TGTGCCAGCAGTGAACCGGGCCAAGAGAACACTGAAGCTTTCTTT. Protein sequence: CASSEPGQENTEAFF.

The DNA of the CDR3 is TGTGCCAGCAGTTATGGCAGGGAGCGGCCTGAAGCTTTCTTT. Translating gives CASSYGRERPEAFF. The rearrangement links TRBV6-6 to TRBJ1-1; TRBD1 might be the D (5 bases). In germline, CDR1 is MNHNY, CDR2 SVGAGI (reference sequence). V lost 3 bases and J 6 bases, leaving 14 bases between the germline ends. The length of the CDR3 is 14 residues.